This T cell receptor beta chain was captured by sequencing in a study of cytomegalovirus exposure and HLA in healthy donors. Study conclusions and caveats: Follow-up analysis later connected one missense variant in DCLRE1C with trimming of TCR beta V- and J-genes. A later analysis reportedly found that, within productive TCRs, an Asian-associated ancestry cluster had fewer N-insertions than the mean observed across the roughly 610 donors.

Worth noting for this clone: Its specificity is unknown.

PCR amplification relied on 60 Vbeta primers (plus 13 Jbeta primers). Data came from immunoSEQ multiplex PCR; TCRdb stores just in-frame clones and leaves some out. The sample comprises 50,000 to 70,000 clones, roughly four fifths of which are singletons, and 1.5% to 2% rests with the top ten. The V and J ends lost 1 base and 6 bases, in that order; junction bases with no gene match: 6. This CDR3 region has 14 residues. Germline CDR1 LNHDA, CDR2 SQIVND (reference sequence). The sample comprised PBMCs. The receptor's source is a human donor in good health. The rearrangement uses TRBV19 and TRBJ2-7; 7 nucleotides align to TRBD1. The CDR3 is CASSIVHRGTEQYF. CDR3 sequence (DNA): TGTGCCAGTAGTATAGTCCACAGGGGAACCGAGCAGTACTTC.